What follows are 23 T cell receptor beta chains derived from one specimen sequenced in a study of technical replicates of blood from a handful of donors. Method: immunoSEQ multiplex PCR; TCRdb's copy keeps in-frame clones and lacks some. The data contain about 69,000 clones, 80% to 90% of them singletons. The sample comprised PBMCs. These receptors were collected from a human donor in good health. Some clones in this sample may be carry-over from other donors' samples.

The chain uses TRBV29-1 and TRBJ1-2, with 7 bases that match TRBD1. The germline V gene encodes CDR1 SQVTM and CDR2 ANQGSEA. The CDR3 sequence is 13 residues long. The trim removed 0 bases at V and 8 bases at J, leaving 6 bases unmatched. CDR3 sequence reads: CSVEEDRAGGYTF. The CDR3, as DNA: TGCAGCGTTGAAGAAGACAGGGCCGGCGGCTACACCTTC.

The J gene is TRBJ2-5, the V gene TRBV6-6, with 8 positions matching TRBD1. The CDR3 loop spans 16 amino acids. Trimming cost V 4 bases and J 1 base; bases outside gene matches: 8. Germline CDR1 reads MNHNY; CDR2 reads SVGAGI (reference sequence). CDR3 sequence: CASSSPQGGLQETQYF. For the CDR3, the DNA is TGTGCCAGCAGTTCCCCACAGGGGGGACTCCAAGAGACCCAGTACTTC.

The V gene is TRBV7-9, the J gene TRBJ1-6; 8 positions match TRBD1. With V trimmed by 3 bases and J by 9 bases, 7 bases remained unmatched. CDR1 is SEHNR, CDR2 FQNEAQ, per germline (reference sequence). The CDR3 is 15 amino acids. CDR3 region: CASSFGQGEASPLHF. The CDR3 nucleotides are TGTGCCAGCAGCTTCGGACAGGGAGAGGCTTCACCCCTCCACTTT.

CDR3 region: CASSQDKLTGASGEQFF. The DNA for the CDR3 is TGCGCCAGCAGCCAAGATAAGCTTACAGGGGCCTCGGGGGAGCAGTTCTTC. The V gene is TRBV4-3, the J gene TRBJ2-1; TRBD1 matches 7 bases. The V gene's germline CDR1 is LGHNA and CDR2 YSLEER. This CDR3 is built from 17 residues. V shed 0 bases, J shed 10 bases, and the junction held 15 bases outside the gene matches.

As to this clone: The conserved phenylalanine or tryptophan is not found at the CDR3 terminus, so this likely reflects a read error. The rearrangement links TRBV10-3 to TRBJ2-7; 15 bases line up with TRBD2. The CDR3 contains 17 residues. With V trimmed by 2 bases and J by 2 bases, 4 bases remained unmatched. In germline, CDR1 is ENHRY, CDR2 SYGVKD. The CDR3 nucleotides are TGTGCCATCAGTGAGGGGACTAGCGGGAGGATCCCCTACGAGCAGTACCTC. Translated, it gives CAISEGTSGRIPYEQYL.

This chain connects TRBV29-1 to TRBJ2-1, with no clear D. The V end was cut by 5 bases, the J end by 9 bases, with 11 bases between. This CDR3 is built from 11 residues. CDR1 is SQVTM, CDR2 ANQGSEA, per germline. The CDR3 is CSVPPLSEQFF. Written as DNA, the CDR3 is TGCAGCGTTCCCCCCCTAAGTGAGCAGTTCTTC.

The V and J genes are TRBV5-6 and TRBJ1-5, with 8 bases lining up with TRBD1. Losses at the gene ends were 5 bases for V and 3 bases for J; bases not matched to a gene: 4. This CDR3 contains 14 residues. The germline V gene encodes CDR1 SGHDT and CDR2 YYEEEE. In DNA, the CDR3 is TGTGCCAGCAGTCACAGGGGGAACAATCAGCCCCAGCATTTT. Protein sequence: CASSHRGNNQPQHF.

The chain carries TRBV5-1 and TRBJ2-7; 10 bases fit TRBD1. The germline V gene has CDR1 SGHRS and CDR2 YFSETQ. CDR3 length: 15 residues. J was trimmed by 1 base and V by 4 bases; bases with no gene match: 5. The CDR3 here is CASSLGTGVSYEQYF. The CDR3 DNA sequence: TGCGCCAGCAGCCTCGGGACAGGGGTTTCCTACGAGCAGTACTTC.

The CDR3 sequence: CSVSVYNEQFF. The CDR3 nucleotides read TGCAGTGTTAGCGTATACAATGAGCAGTTCTTC. The chain couples TRBV20-1 to TRBJ2-1; TRBD2 might be the D (5 bases). Trimming shortened V by 7 bases and J by 4 bases, and 8 bases separated the two germline ends. CDR1 and CDR2 from the germline V gene are DFQATT and SNEGSKA (reference sequence). The CDR3 is made up of 11 amino acids.

The chain has TRBV7-2 and TRBJ1-6; 10 bases are a match to TRBD1. The CDR3 is 15 amino acids. Per the germline V gene, CDR1 is SGHTA and CDR2 is FQGNSA. After removal of 3 bases from V and 10 bases from J, the junction contained 6 bases not matched to a gene. The CDR3 here is CASSLGQGTGSPLHF. The DNA of the CDR3 is TGTGCCAGCAGCTTGGGACAGGGGACGGGGTCACCCCTCCACTTT.

The chain combines TRBV11-2 with TRBJ2-2, with 7 nucleotides matching TRBD1. Germline V gene lookup returns CDR1 SGHAT and CDR2 FQNNGV. The trim removed 1 base at V and 6 bases at J, leaving 14 bases unmatched. The CDR3 runs to 18 residues. In DNA, the CDR3 is TGTGCCAGCAGCTTAGGCCCAGGGGGTAATTTCGGGTCCGGGGAGCTGTTTTTT. This gives the protein CASSLGPGGNFGSGELFF. The variable domain in full, completed from reference TRBV11-2 and TRBJ2-2, reads EAGVAQSPRYKIIEKRQSVAFWCNPISGHATLYWYQQILGQGPKLLIQFQNNGVVDDSQLPKDRFSAERLKGVDSTLKIQPAKLEDSAVYLCASSLGPGGNFGSGELFFGEGSRLTVL.

The J gene is TRBJ1-4, the V gene TRBV5-1; 8 positions match TRBD1. Per the germline V gene, CDR1 is SGHRS and CDR2 is YFSETQ. The CDR3 extends over 17 amino acids. Trimming removed 4 bases from V and 7 bases from J; junction bases left unmatched: 15. CDR3 nucleotides: TGCGCCAGCAGCCGACCGGAAGACAGGGGTATGGGTGAAAAACTGTTTTTT. This encodes CASSRPEDRGMGEKLFF.

This clone turned up a few times. CDR3: CASSSSENTEAFF. The DNA for the CDR3 is TGTGCCAGCAGCTCCTCAGAGAACACTGAAGCTTTCTTT. V gene TRBV7-7 combines with J gene TRBJ1-1; D gene ambiguous. V shed 4 bases and J shed 1 base, with 7 bases lying between them. This CDR3 has 13 amino acids. Germline loops: CDR1 SSHAT, CDR2 FNYEAQ (reference sequence).

The chain joins TRBV18 to TRBJ2-6, with a possible D match to TRBD1 (6 bases). The ends were cut back, 5 bases at V and 3 bases at J, with 11 bases in the middle. This CDR3 comprises 15 residues. Germline V gene lookup returns CDR1 KGHSH and CDR2 LQKENI. The CDR3 bases are TGTGCCAGCTCATGGTCAGGGGTTGGGGCCAACGTCCTGACTTTC. Translating gives CASSWSGVGANVLTF. The whole variable domain, filled in from reference TRBV18 and TRBJ2-6, reads NAGVMQNPRHLVRRRGQEARLRCSPMKGHSHVYWYRQLPEEGLKFMVYLQKENIIDESGMPKERFSAEFPKEGPSILRIQQVVRGDSAAYFCASSWSGVGANVLTFGAGSRLTVL.

V and J are TRBV7-2 and TRBJ2-3; D not resolved. V dropped 3 bases and J dropped 2 bases, with 12 bases sitting between them. Germline V gene lookup returns CDR1 SGHTA and CDR2 FQGNSA. The CDR3 extends over 15 amino acids. The CDR3 loop is CASSFFSPITDTQYF. The CDR3 DNA sequence: TGTGCCAGCAGCTTCTTCTCGCCTATCACAGATACGCAGTATTTT.

In this sample, this clone turned up once. The chain has TRBV7-9 and TRBJ1-2; D is possibly TRBD1 (6 bases). There are 13 residues in the CDR3. Germline V CDR1 and CDR2: SEHNR, FQNEAQ (reference sequence). The V end lost 5 bases, the J end lost 2 bases, and 9 bases lay between the germline ends. The CDR3: CASSRTDNYGYTF. The CDR3 nucleotides read TGTGCCAGCAGCCGGACAGACAACTATGGCTACACCTTC.

The rearrangement joins TRBV7-6 to TRBJ2-5; 9 bases are a match to TRBD1. There are 16 residues in the CDR3. Germline V gene lookup returns CDR1 SGHVS and CDR2 FNYEAQ. V lost 2 bases, J lost 6 bases, and 10 bases stayed unmatched. The CDR3 reads CASSLPPGQGTKTQYF. The CDR3 nucleotides read TGTGCCAGCAGCTTACCCCCCGGACAGGGGACAAAGACCCAGTACTTC.

This chain uses TRBV6-4 with TRBJ2-1; the match to TRBD1 covers 7 bases. The J segment lost 7 bases and the V segment lost 11 bases, leaving 14 bases of the junction unmatched. The CDR3 is 14 residues long. Germline V gives CDR1 MRHNA, CDR2 SNTAGT. Here the CDR3 reads CADSRGGQGNEQFF. As DNA, the CDR3 is TGTGCCGATTCTCGAGGGGGCCAGGGAAATGAGCAGTTCTTC.

In this sample, this clone turned up once. J is TRBJ1-1 and V is TRBV2, with D uncertain. Trimming pared 6 bases from V and 4 bases from J, leaving 12 bases between. Germline V gives CDR1 SNHLY, CDR2 FYNNEI. There are 13 residues in the CDR3. CDR3 sequence: CASRAEGGTEAFF. CDR3 nucleotide sequence: TGTGCCAGCAGAGCGGAGGGCGGCACTGAAGCTTTCTTT.

The rearrangement uses TRBV6-6 and TRBJ2-1; TRBD1 is a possible D gene (6 bases). CDR3 length: 16 residues. The germline gives CDR1 MNHNY, CDR2 SVGAGI (reference sequence). V was trimmed by 0 bases and J by 1 base, leaving 10 bases between them. CDR3 DNA sequence: TGTGCCAGCAGTTACTCGATGGGGGCATCCTACAATGAGCAGTTCTTC. It encodes CASSYSMGASYNEQFF.

This sequence joins TRBV11-2 and TRBJ2-7, with D unresolved. The CDR3 is 13 amino acids. V shed 8 bases and J shed 6 bases, with 17 bases lying between them. Germline CDR1 is SGHAT and CDR2 is FQNNGV. CDR3 sequence (DNA): TGTGCCAGCTGCCGGTCGGCAGGCACCGAGCAGTACTTC. Its translation: CASCRSAGTEQYF.

The chain uses TRBV3-2 and TRBJ1-5. TRBV3-2 constitutes a pseudogene. The CDR3 has 9 amino acids. The chain's CDR3 is CASTPPQHF. The CDR3 DNA reads as TGTGCCAGCACCCCTCCCCAGCATTTT.

The chain links TRBV9 to TRBJ2-3; D is perhaps TRBD2 (5 bases). Per the germline V gene, CDR1 is SGDLS and CDR2 is YYNGEE. V was cut by 0 bases and J by 2 bases, with 10 bases left in between. This CDR3 region has 15 residues. The CDR3 DNA follows: TGTGCCAGCAGCGTAGGTGAGGGAATCACAGATACGCAGTATTTT. Protein: CASSVGEGITDTQYF.